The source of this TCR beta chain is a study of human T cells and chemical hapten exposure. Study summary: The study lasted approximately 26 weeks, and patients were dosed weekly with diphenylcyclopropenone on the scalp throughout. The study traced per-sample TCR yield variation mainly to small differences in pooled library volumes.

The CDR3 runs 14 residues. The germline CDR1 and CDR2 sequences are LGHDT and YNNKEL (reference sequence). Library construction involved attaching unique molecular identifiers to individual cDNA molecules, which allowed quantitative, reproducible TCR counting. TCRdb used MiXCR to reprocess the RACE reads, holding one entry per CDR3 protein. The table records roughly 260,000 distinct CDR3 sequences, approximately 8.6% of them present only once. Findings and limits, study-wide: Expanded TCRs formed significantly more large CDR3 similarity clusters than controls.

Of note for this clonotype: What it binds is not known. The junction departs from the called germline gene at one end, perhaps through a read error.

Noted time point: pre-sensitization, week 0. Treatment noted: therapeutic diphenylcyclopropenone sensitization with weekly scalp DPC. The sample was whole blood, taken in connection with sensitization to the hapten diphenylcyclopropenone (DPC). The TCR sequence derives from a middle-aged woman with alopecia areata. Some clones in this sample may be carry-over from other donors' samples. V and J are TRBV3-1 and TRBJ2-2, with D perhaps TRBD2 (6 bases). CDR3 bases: TGTGCCAGCAGCAAAGACCCTAACACCGGGGGGCTGTTTTTT. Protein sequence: CASSKDPNTGGLFF.